These 6 T cell receptor beta chains came from one sample sequenced in a study of STAT3 mutations in large granular lymphocyte leukemia. Broader study findings: Every T-cell large granular lymphocyte leukemia patient had at least one immunodominant TCR beta clonotype.

Antigens for these TCRs are unknown. Repertoires were generated with immunoSEQ multiplex PCR, while TCRdb's copy carries only in-frame clones and drops some. Of about 5,200 clones listed, about three quarters were seen once; the top ten hold around 50%. Sequencing used PBMCs. Receptors were obtained from a human donor with T large granular lymphocyte leukemia. Some clones in this sample may be carry-over from other donors' samples.

This chain links TRBV7-9 with TRBJ1-2, with D possibly matching TRBD1 (6 bases). The CDR3 runs 16 residues. The germline CDR1 and CDR2 sequences are SEHNR and FQNEAQ (reference sequence). V was clipped by 5 bases and J by 4 bases, with 20 bases between them. The CDR3 DNA sequence: TGTGCCAGCAGCCCACCCTTTAACCGGGGGCTCTATGGCTACACCTTC. This sequence encodes CASSPPFNRGLYGYTF.

The chain uses TRBV13 and TRBJ2-1, with D possibly matching TRBD1 (5 bases). Per germline, CDR1 PRHDT and CDR2 FYEKMQ (reference sequence). Deletions cut 5 bases from V and 4 bases from J, with 9 bases between. The CDR3 extends over 13 amino acids. As DNA, the CDR3 is TGTGCCAGCAGCCCTGGGGCGTACAATGAGCAGTTCTTC. This gives the protein CASSPGAYNEQFF.

This clone was seen a handful of times. The chain is built from TRBV5-4 and TRBJ1-2, with D maybe TRBD1 (6 bases). This CDR3 is built from 15 residues. The germline CDR1 and CDR2 sequences are SGHNT and YYREEE (reference sequence). Trimming took off 4 bases at V and 8 bases at J, with 21 bases between the two ends. CDR3 in DNA: TGTGCCAGCAGCACCTCAGGGGTCAGGGCGGGCGGCTACACCTTC. Amino acids: CASSTSGVRAGGYTF.

The rearrangement uses TRBV5-1 and TRBJ2-3; D ambiguous. The CDR3 is 14 residues long. Deletions cut 0 bases from V and 4 bases from J, with 9 bases between. Looked up from germline, CDR1 is SGHRS and CDR2 is YFSETQ. The CDR3 sequence is CASSLEQRPDTQYF. CDR3 bases: TGCGCCAGCAGCTTGGAGCAACGGCCAGATACGCAGTATTTT. The entire variable domain, with the rest obtained from reference TRBV5-1 and TRBJ2-3, is as follows: KAGVTQTPRYLIKTRGQQVTLSCSPISGHRSVSWYQQTPGQGLQFLFEYFSETQRNKGNFPGRFSGRQFSNSRSEMNVSTLELGDSALYLCASSLEQRPDTQYFGPGTRLTVL.

The chain has TRBV5-4 and TRBJ1-2; no reliable D call. The CDR3 has 14 residues. CDR1 SGHNT and CDR2 YYREEE come from the germline V gene (reference sequence). V was trimmed by 4 bases and J by 4 bases, leaving 14 bases between them. The CDR3 protein is CASSPDGRTYGYTF. As DNA, the CDR3 is TGTGCCAGCAGCCCCGATGGACGGACCTATGGCTACACCTTC. Variable domain in full (rest from reference TRBV5-4 and TRBJ1-2): ETGVTQSPTHLIKTRGQQVTLRCSSQSGHNTVSWYQQALGQGPQFIFQYYREEENGRGNFPPRFSGLQFPNYSSELNVNALELDDSALYLCASSPDGRTYGYTFGSGTRLTVV.

V usage is TRBV7-9 and J usage is TRBJ2-7; 7 bases agree with TRBD2. The trim removed 5 bases at V and 6 bases at J, leaving 7 bases unmatched. From germline, CDR1 is SEHNR and CDR2 FQNEAQ (reference sequence). The CDR3 contains 13 residues. CDR3 nucleotides: TGTGCCAGCAGCCCCCCCCCTAGCGGCGAGCAGTACTTC. It translates to CASSPPPSGEQYF. Supplemented by reference TRBV7-9 and TRBJ2-7, the full variable domain reads DTGVSQNPRHKITKRGQNVTFRCDPISEHNRLYWYRQTLGQGPEFLTYFQNEAQLEKSRLLSDRFSAERPKGSFSTLEIQRTEQGDSAMYLCASSPPPSGEQYFGPGTRLTVT.